This T cell receptor (beta chain) comes out of a study of T cell repertoires in cytomegalovirus infection. Each CDR3 protein is one row after TCRdb ran MiXCR on the reads. The sample yields some 700,000 distinct CDR3 sequences, less than 40% seen once. Germline CDR1 reads MNHEY; CDR2 reads SVGEGT. Germline trimming cut 6 bases from V and 4 bases from J; bases unmatched to any gene: 8. This CDR3 spans 16 amino acids. The sequencing input was PBMCs. The chain combines TRBV6-2 or TRBV6-3 with TRBJ1-6, with TRBD1 matching 8 bases. The sequence was collected from a human donor in good health (CMV status not recorded). Some clones in this sample may be carry-over from other donors' samples. CDR3 bases: TGTGCCAGCAGACAGGACAGGGACGAATATAATTCACCCCTCCACTTT. This translates into CASRQDRDEYNSPLHF.